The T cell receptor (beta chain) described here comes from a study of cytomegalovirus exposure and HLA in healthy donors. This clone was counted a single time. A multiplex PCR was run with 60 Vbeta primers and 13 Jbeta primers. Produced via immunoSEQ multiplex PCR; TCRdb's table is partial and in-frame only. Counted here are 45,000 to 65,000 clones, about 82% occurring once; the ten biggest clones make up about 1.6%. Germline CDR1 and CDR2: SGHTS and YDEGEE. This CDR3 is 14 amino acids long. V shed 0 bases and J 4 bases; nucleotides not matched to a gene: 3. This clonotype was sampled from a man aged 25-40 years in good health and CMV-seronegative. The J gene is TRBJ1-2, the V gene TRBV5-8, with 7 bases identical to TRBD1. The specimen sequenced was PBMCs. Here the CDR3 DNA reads TGTGCCAGCAGCTTGGAAGGGGGCATCTATGGCTACACCTTC. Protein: CASSLEGGIYGYTF.